These 4 T cell receptor beta chains were all obtained from the same sample, sequenced in a study of T cells in Graves' hyperthyroidism and ophthalmopathy. TCR beta CDR3 region amplification was performed from RNA transcripts. A first-round RT-PCR of the TCR CDR3 used the HTBI primer set. TCRdb re-derived calls from the multiplex PCR reads in MiXCR, one entry per CDR3 protein. The sample comprises about 380,000 distinct CDR3 sequences, roughly 18% of which are singletons, and 35% to 50% rests with the top ten. Sequencing used blood. All receptors derive from a young man with Graves' ophthalmopathy.

This clonotype showed up just a few times. The rearrangement uses TRBV20-1 and TRBJ1-3; D is possibly TRBD1 (5 bases). Germline CDR1 and CDR2: DFQATT and SNEGSKA (reference sequence). This CDR3 contains 13 residues. The CDR3 region is CSAGRTSGNTIYF. CDR3 coding DNA: TGCAGCGCAGGGAGGACCTCTGGAAACACCATATATTTT.

There are many counts of this clonotype. The chain links TRBV11-3 to TRBJ2-7; 8 bases are shared with TRBD1. Germline lookup yields CDR1 SGHNT and CDR2 YENEEA. The CDR3 consists of 14 residues. Germline trimming cut 5 bases from V and 2 bases from J; bases unmatched to any gene: 5. CDR3 DNA sequence: TGTGCCAGCAGCCGGTCGGGACAGGCCTACGAGCAGTACTTC. Protein: CASSRSGQAYEQYF.

This clonotype was picked up many times. The chain uses TRBV28 and TRBJ2-1; D unresolved. The germline gives CDR1 MDHEN, CDR2 SYDVKM. The V end was cut by 6 bases, the J end by 0 bases, with 12 bases between. The CDR3 is made up of 15 amino acids. CDR3 sequence reads: CASSTLLSSYNEQFF. In DNA, the CDR3 is TGTGCCAGCAGCACATTACTAAGCTCCTACAATGAGCAGTTCTTC. Filled out from reference TRBV28 and TRBJ2-1, the complete variable domain reads DVKVTQSSRYLVKRTGEKVFLECVQDMDHENMFWYRQDPGLGLRLIYFSYDVKMKEKGDIPEGYSVSREKKERFSLILESASTNQTSMYLCASSTLLSSYNEQFFGPGTRLTVL.

This clonotype was found many times. V is TRBV15 and J is TRBJ1-5; TRBD1 might be the D (5 bases). This CDR3 is built from 18 residues. Germline-derived CDR1 and CDR2 are LNHNV and YYDKDF (reference sequence). Trimming took 1 base from V and 2 from J, leaving 18 bases between them. The CDR3 DNA follows: TGTGCCACCAGCAGAGTTCGGGGCCAGGCGAAAGGCAATCAGCCCCAGCATTTT. Encoded protein: CATSRVRGQAKGNQPQHF.